The present T cell receptor (beta chain) was sequenced within a study of chemoradiotherapy in HPV16-positive cancers. Study-wide context: Candidate HPV-specific clones and shared TCR motifs came from two HPV16-positive patients.

Repertoires were sampled repeatedly during chemoradiotherapy. The CDR3 length is 15 residues. Germline values: CDR1 SGHAT, CDR2 FQNNGV. The ends were cut back, 5 bases at V and 2 bases at J, with 12 bases in the middle. The study, taken as a whole, reports: HPV-responsive T-cell expansion during chemoradiotherapy was linked to improved recurrence-free survival in HPV16-positive patients. The functional HPV-specific definition rests on just two HPV16-positive patients.

A remark on this clone: Its antigen remains unidentified.

Data came from immunoSEQ multiplex PCR; TCRdb stores just in-frame clones and leaves some out. The sample lists approximately 10,000 clones, roughly 88% seen once, with roughly 2.4% in the top ten. The J gene is TRBJ2-2, the V gene TRBV11-2, with a tentative D call TRBD1 (5 bases). The sample here was blood, taken from a patient who underwent chemoradiotherapy. This receptor was identified in a human donor with HPV-associated anogenital cancer. The CDR3 DNA is TGTGCCAGCAGCGAACAGACAGTTAACACCGGGGAGCTGTTTTTT. Its translation: CASSEQTVNTGELFF.